The 23 T cell receptor beta chains listed next were all sequenced from one sample in a study of cytomegalovirus exposure and HLA in healthy donors. The PCR was carried out with 60 Vbeta primers and 13 Jbeta primers. Assay used: immunoSEQ multiplex PCR; TCRdb lists only in-frame clones, some missing. Here the sample table reports tens of thousands of clones. Sample: PBMCs. The receptors were gathered from a boy between 10 and 17 years old in good health and CMV-seronegative.

Of note for this clone: Other DNA sequences in this sample translate to the same CDR3. The chain has TRBV9 and TRBJ2-7; 10 bases map to TRBD2. The CDR3 has 16 amino acids. In germline, CDR1 is SGDLS, CDR2 YYNGEE. V dropped 4 bases and J dropped 5; count of bases not matched to a gene: 12. Written as DNA, the CDR3 is TGTGCCAGCAGCCCCAGGACTCTAGCGGGAGTGCACGAGCAGTACTTC. Translated: CASSPRTLAGVHEQYF.

This chain uses TRBV6-1 with TRBJ1-4, with 9 bases fitting TRBD1. Germline CDR1 is MNHNS and CDR2 is SASEGT. The CDR3 covers 15 residues. J was trimmed by 11 bases and V by 3 bases; bases with no gene match: 10. CDR3 region: CASSDYGQGRWKLFF. The CDR3, as DNA: TGTGCCAGCAGTGACTACGGACAGGGGAGGTGGAAACTGTTTTTT.

The chain couples TRBV6-4 to TRBJ1-5; 7 positions match TRBD1. CDR1 MRHNA and CDR2 SNTAGT come from the germline V gene. V lost 0 bases to trimming and J lost 0 bases; unmatched junction nucleotides: 5. This CDR3 region has 17 residues. The CDR3 DNA reads TGTGCCAGCAGTGACTCGGGGGACAGAGATAGCAATCAGCCCCAGCATTTT. This sequence encodes CASSDSGDRDSNQPQHF.

This chain links TRBV7-2 with TRBJ2-5, with TRBD2 identical over 8 bases. Germline loops: CDR1 SGHTA, CDR2 FQGNSA. The CDR3 runs to 16 residues. The junction had 11 bases not matched to a gene; V was cut back by 1 base and J by 7 bases. CDR3 amino acids: CASSLVVGLGAGTQYF. The CDR3 region has the DNA TGTGCCAGCAGCTTAGTAGTGGGACTAGGAGCGGGGACCCAGTACTTC.

The chain links TRBV25-1 to TRBJ2-7; D is undetermined. Trimming took 2 bases from V and 2 from J, leaving 10 bases between them. CDR3 length: 14 residues. CDR1 and CDR2 from the germline V gene are MGHDK and SYGVNS. In DNA, the CDR3 is TGTGCCAGCAGTGAAGATGGGCCAACCTACGAGCAGTACTTC. Protein sequence: CASSEDGPTYEQYF.

The V and J genes are TRBV18 and TRBJ2-2; 7 bases fit TRBD2. Germline V gene lookup returns CDR1 KGHSH and CDR2 LQKENI. The CDR3 is 16 amino acids. V trimming: 4 bases; J trimming: 0 bases; junction bases outside the gene matches: 5. CDR3 loop: CASSHSREPNTGELFF. CDR3 bases: TGTGCCAGCTCACATTCGCGGGAGCCGAACACCGGGGAGCTGTTTTTT.

V is TRBV10-3 and J is TRBJ2-3; TRBD2 agrees at 10 bases. From germline, CDR1 is ENHRY and CDR2 SYGVKD. The trim removed 10 bases at V and 2 bases at J, leaving 6 bases unmatched. This CDR3 spans 14 amino acids. This CDR3 reads CATRGLAVTDTQYF. CDR3 DNA: TGTGCCACCAGAGGACTAGCGGTCACAGATACGCAGTATTTT.

The chain is built from TRBV5-1 and TRBJ1-4; the D is unclear. Germline CDR1 reads SGHRS; CDR2 reads YFSETQ. V shed 1 base and J shed 3 bases, with 7 bases lying between them. This CDR3 has 14 residues. CDR3 residues: CASSLSQSNEKLFF. The CDR3 DNA is TGCGCCAGCAGCTTGTCCCAGTCTAATGAAAAACTGTTTTTT.

The chain recombines TRBV19 with TRBJ2-5; a possible D gene is TRBD2 (6 bases). V was pared by 6 bases and J by 0 bases, with 14 bases between. This CDR3 contains 15 residues. Germline CDR1 LNHDA, CDR2 SQIVND (reference sequence). The CDR3 protein is CASRMRGSYQETQYF. As DNA, the CDR3 is TGTGCCAGTAGGATGCGGGGCAGCTACCAAGAGACCCAGTACTTC.

The J gene is TRBJ1-3, the V gene TRBV9; D uncertain. The CDR3 consists of 14 residues. V gave up 4 bases and J gave up 0 bases, with 8 bases separating them. Germline loops: CDR1 SGDLS, CDR2 YYNGEE. The CDR3 sequence: CASSSEFSGNTIYF. In nucleotides, the CDR3 is TGTGCCAGCAGCTCAGAATTCTCTGGAAACACCATATATTTT. Based on the CDR3 plus reference TRBV9 and TRBJ1-3, the full variable domain is DSGVTQTPKHLITATGQRVTLRCSPRSGDLSVYWYQQSLDQGLQFLIQYYNGEERAKGNILERFSAQQFPDLHSELNLSSLELGDSALYFCASSSEFSGNTIYFGEGSWLTVV.

The J gene is TRBJ2-7, the V gene TRBV25-1; D gene ambiguous. The CDR3 runs 12 residues. V was shortened by 2 bases and J by 3 bases, with 5 bases between the two germline ends. CDR1 and CDR2 (germline): MGHDK, SYGVNS. CDR3 in DNA: TGTGCCAGCAGTGAAGGGCGCTACGAGCAGTACTTC. Protein sequence: CASSEGRYEQYF.

V usage is TRBV5-1 and J usage is TRBJ2-3; 10 nucleotides line up with TRBD2. J lost 5 bases, V lost 6 bases, and 6 bases had no gene match. The CDR3 has 14 residues. CDR1 and CDR2 (germline): SGHRS, YFSETQ. This CDR3 is CASTPGTSVDTQYF. The CDR3 DNA reads TGCGCCAGCACCCCGGGGACTAGCGTAGATACGCAGTATTTT.

The chain couples TRBV9 to TRBJ2-7, with TRBD2 as a possible D gene (6 bases). V gave up 2 bases and J gave up 6 bases, with 15 bases separating them. The CDR3 contains 14 residues. CDR1 and CDR2 from the germline V gene are SGDLS and YYNGEE. CDR3 nucleotides: TGTGCCAGCAGCGTGACGGGGGTCGGGGCCGAGCAGTACTTC. Its protein is CASSVTGVGAEQYF.

The rearrangement joins TRBV6-6 to TRBJ2-2, with 7 bases identical to TRBD1. V lost 5 bases, J lost 5 bases, and 5 bases stayed unmatched. The CDR3 covers 14 residues. CDR1 is MNHNY and CDR2 is SVGAGI in the germline V gene (reference sequence). For the CDR3, the DNA is TGTGCCAGCAGTCCCTACAGGGGAACCGGGGAGCTGTTTTTT. Translation: CASSPYRGTGELFF.

This chain joins TRBV2 and TRBJ1-1; D might be TRBD1 (6 bases). The ends were cut back, 7 bases at V and 1 base at J, with 7 bases in the middle. CDR1 SNHLY and CDR2 FYNNEI come from the germline V gene. CDR3 size: 12 residues. The CDR3 here is CASKTGNTEAFF. Here the CDR3 DNA reads TGTGCCAGCAAGACAGGGAACACTGAAGCTTTCTTT.

The CDR3 loop reads CASSPRGASTDTQYF. As DNA, the CDR3 is TGTGCCAGCTCACCACGAGGTGCTAGCACAGATACGCAGTATTTT. The V gene is TRBV18, the J gene TRBJ2-3, with unresolved D. Germline assignment: CDR1 KGHSH and CDR2 LQKENI. V shed 1 base and J shed 0 bases, with 8 bases lying between them. The CDR3 runs to 15 residues.

The V and J genes are TRBV5-6 and TRBJ2-5; D ambiguous. V lost 2 bases and J lost 1, with 6 bases in between. CDR1 and CDR2 (germline): SGHDT, YYEEEE. The CDR3 has 13 residues. The CDR3, as DNA: TGTGCCAGCAGCTTCGTGAGCCAAGAGACCCAGTACTTC. This gives the protein CASSFVSQETQYF.

The rearrangement uses TRBV7-2 and TRBJ1-2; no reliable D call. Per germline, CDR1 SGHTA and CDR2 FQGNSA. This CDR3 has 12 amino acids. Trimming took 5 bases from V and 8 from J, leaving 12 bases between them. In DNA, the CDR3 is TGTGCCAGCAGCCCCCAGTTGAACGGCTACACCTTC. As protein: CASSPQLNGYTF.

The chain carries TRBV14 and TRBJ2-3, with 12 positions matching TRBD2. The CDR3 is 15 residues long. Germline values: CDR1 SGHDN, CDR2 FVKESK. With 4 bases clipped from V and 5 bases from J, the junction kept 4 bases outside the gene matches. DNA for the CDR3: TGTGCCAGCAGCCTGCTAGCGGGGGGGGGAGATACGCAGTATTTT. This codes for CASSLLAGGGDTQYF.

DNA for the CDR3: TGTGCCAGCAGTCAAAGACAGGGGGCAAATACGCAGTATTTT. Amino acid sequence: CASSQRQGANTQYF. The gene calls are TRBV27 and TRBJ2-3; TRBD1 matches at 10 bases. The junction had 6 bases not matched to a gene; V was cut back by 5 bases and J by 7 bases. Germline loops: CDR1 MNHEY, CDR2 SMNVEV (reference sequence). The CDR3 spans 14 residues.

This chain links TRBV6-6 with TRBJ1-6; 12 bases align to TRBD1. CDR1 is MNHNY, CDR2 SVGAGI, per germline (reference sequence). V was pared by 5 bases and J by 10 bases, with 3 bases of the junction left unmatched. The CDR3 is 14 amino acids. The CDR3 loop reads CASSGTGGKSPLHF. Here the CDR3 DNA reads TGTGCCAGCAGTGGGACAGGGGGCAAATCACCCCTCCACTTT.

The J gene is TRBJ1-5, the V gene TRBV19; 8 bases align to TRBD1. J was trimmed by 1 base and V by 5 bases; bases with no gene match: 10. The V gene's germline CDR1 is LNHDA and CDR2 SQIVND (reference sequence). The CDR3 spans 17 residues. CDR3 DNA: TGTGCCAGTAGTCGACTCCGGGACAGGACGAGCAATCAGCCCCAGCATTTT. This sequence encodes CASSRLRDRTSNQPQHF.

This chain connects TRBV6-1 to TRBJ2-7, with 8 bases lining up with TRBD1. Germline V gene sequence: CDR1 MNHNS, CDR2 SASEGT. The CDR3 runs 14 residues. The V gene end was trimmed by 6 bases and the J gene end by 0 bases; junction bases not matched to a gene: 4. CDR3: CASSRDRPSYEQYF. As DNA, the CDR3 is TGTGCCAGCAGCCGGGACAGGCCCTCCTACGAGCAGTACTTC.